This T cell receptor beta chain was recorded in a study of T cell repertoires in cytomegalovirus infection (dated by TCRdb to the late 2010s). General notes on the study: Recently identified HLA-C-restricted CMV epitopes, whose presentation resists viral immunomodulation, were targeted by peptide stimulations together with well-studied HLA-B-restricted epitopes. Donor HLA type was relevant to the analysis, because carriage of CMV infection together with the matching HLA type was indicated by public TCR beta signatures.

Sequencing used an Illumina HiSeq 1500. The raw public reads went through TCRdb reprocessing: fastp at Q25, MiXCR clone calling, in-frame beta chains kept. One record per CDR3 amino acid sequence lists the most common genes and DNA. The table for this sample lists a few hundred thousand distinct CDR3 sequences; just under 40% of them were counted only once. The ten most abundant clones make up 48% of the sample. Reading the germline V gene gives CDR1 MNHEY and CDR2 SVGEGT. Its CDR3 holds 19 amino acids, cysteine through phenylalanine. The kept DNA is CDR3 alone, 57 bases in frame from the first base. V ends up 6 bases short and J 0 bases short, with an unmatched junction base count of 15. Study-wide conclusions, independent of this receptor: The ex vivo response was dominated by HLA-C-restricted CMV-specific TCR beta clonotypes, and the single most frequent clonotype in two of eight donors was supplied by these HLA-C-restricted clonotypes. In both this cohort and an independent roughly 330-donor cohort, the cumulative frequency of public TCR beta family members distinguished carriers of CMV infection plus the relevant HLA type.

As to this clonotype: Its specific antigen is unknown. Per-base quality was not reported, and no clone a single base away is much larger than it.

The intended sense of this specimen's treatment or condition label: in vitro stimulation with specific CMV peptide epitopes to enrich CMV-specific T cells. Sample: cultured PBMCs, taken from culture after CMV antigen stimulation. This chain is built from TRBV6-2 or TRBV6-3 and TRBJ2-4, and TRBD2 aligns with 9 junction nucleotides. This clonotype was sampled from a human donor in good health (CMV status not recorded). Some clones in this sample may be carry-over from other donors' samples. The nucleotide sequence is given as TGTGCCAGCAGCCACCGACTAGCGGAGCTACTATTAGCCAAAAACATTCAGTACTTC. Translated, it reads CASSHRLAELLLAKNIQYF.